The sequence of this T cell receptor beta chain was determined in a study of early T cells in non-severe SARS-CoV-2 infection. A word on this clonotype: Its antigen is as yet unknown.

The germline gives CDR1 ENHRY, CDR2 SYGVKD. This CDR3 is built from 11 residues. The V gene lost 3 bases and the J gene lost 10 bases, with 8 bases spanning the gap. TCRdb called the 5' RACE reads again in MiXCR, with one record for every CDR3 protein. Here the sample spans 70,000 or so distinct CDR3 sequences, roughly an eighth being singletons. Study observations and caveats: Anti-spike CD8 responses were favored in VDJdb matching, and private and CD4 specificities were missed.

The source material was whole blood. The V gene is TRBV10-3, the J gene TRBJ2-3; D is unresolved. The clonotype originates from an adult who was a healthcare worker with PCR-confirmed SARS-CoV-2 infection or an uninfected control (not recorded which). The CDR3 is CAISDGVPQYF. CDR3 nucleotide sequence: TGTGCCATCAGTGACGGCGTTCCGCAGTATTTT.